These 7 T cell receptor beta chains originate from one sample sequenced in a study of T cells in localized non-small cell lung cancer. This table comes from immunoSEQ multiplex PCR, and its TCRdb copy is limited to in-frame clones, with some not included. The sample holds under 2,000 clones, 36% seen once. Sequencing was performed on lung tumor tissue, taken before any cancer treatment. Receptor source: a female donor older than 55 with stage II squamous cell lung carcinoma.

This chain uses TRBV4-1 with TRBJ2-3, with unresolved D. V lost 1 base and J lost 5, with 4 bases in between. This CDR3 has 12 amino acids. CDR1 and CDR2 (germline): MGHRA, YSYEKL. CDR3 bases: TGCGCCAGCAGCCAAGGAGAAGATACGCAGTATTTT. This gives the protein CASSQGEDTQYF.

The chain is built from TRBV28 and TRBJ1-5; tentative D call: TRBD1 (6 bases). There are 16 residues in the CDR3. Germline assignment: CDR1 MDHEN and CDR2 SYDVKM. Trimming took 2 bases from V and 2 from J, leaving 13 bases between them. This chain's CDR3 is CASSLSLGAGNQPQHF. CDR3 DNA: TGTGCCAGCAGTTTAAGTTTGGGGGCCGGCAATCAGCCCCAGCATTTT. The full variable domain, in which reference TRBV28 and TRBJ1-5 provide the parts outside the CDR3, is DVKVTQSSRYLVKRTGEKVFLECVQDMDHENMFWYRQDPGLGLRLIYFSYDVKMKEKGDIPEGYSVSREKKERFSLILESASTNQTSMYLCASSLSLGAGNQPQHFGDGTRLSIL.

The genes are TRBV19 and TRBJ1-1; D is ambiguous. This CDR3 is built from 13 residues. Germline V CDR1 and CDR2: LNHDA, SQIVND (reference sequence). V was clipped by 6 bases and J by 0 bases, with 8 bases between them. DNA for the CDR3: TGTGCCAGTAGCAAAAATATGAACACTGAAGCTTTCTTT. Translating gives CASSKNMNTEAFF.

The chain has TRBV30 and TRBJ1-3; D ambiguous. The CDR3 totals 15 residues. V gave up 3 bases and J gave up 1 base, with 13 bases separating them. CDR1 is GTSNPN and CDR2 is SVGIG in the germline V gene (reference sequence). The CDR3 loop is CAWSPRGWSGNTIYF. CDR3 DNA: TGTGCCTGGAGCCCTCGGGGTTGGTCTGGAAACACCATATATTTT.

The genes are TRBV15 and TRBJ1-2; 9 bases line up with TRBD1. There are 14 residues in the CDR3. Per the germline V gene, CDR1 is LNHNV and CDR2 is YYDKDF (reference sequence). The junction had 12 bases not matched to a gene; V was cut back by 5 bases and J by 11 bases. This CDR3 reads CATSPQSGDREYTF. The CDR3 DNA sequence: TGTGCCACCAGCCCCCAGAGTGGGGACAGGGAGTACACCTTC.

This rearrangement joins TRBV29-1 to TRBJ1-1; tentative D call: TRBD1 (6 bases). Per germline, CDR1 SQVTM and CDR2 ANQGSEA. The length of the CDR3 is 15 residues. Trimming pared 3 bases from V and 5 bases from J, leaving 19 bases between. The CDR3 is CSVDGTAGGRTEAFF. In DNA form, the CDR3 reads TGCAGCGTTGATGGAACGGCGGGGGGCAGGACTGAAGCTTTCTTT.

This clone was counted between two and nine times. The rearrangement joins TRBV9 to TRBJ2-3, with D uncertain. Trimming cost V 5 bases and J 5 bases, with 9 bases left between them. CDR1 and CDR2 (germline): SGDLS, YYNGEE. The CDR3 has 12 residues. The DNA for the CDR3 is TGTGCCAGCAGGAGTAGAGGAGATACGCAGTATTTT. Translating gives CASRSRGDTQYF. Full variable domain (rest looked up from reference TRBV9 and TRBJ2-3): DSGVTQTPKHLITATGQRVTLRCSPRSGDLSVYWYQQSLDQGLQFLIQYYNGEERAKGNILERFSAQQFPDLHSELNLSSLELGDSALYFCASRSRGDTQYFGPGTRLTVL.